Listed below are T cell receptor beta chains from one sample, sequenced in a study of Graves' ophthalmopathy and Graves' hyperthyroidism. TCRdb passed the multiplex PCR reads through MiXCR, listing each CDR3 protein once. The sample records about 500,000 distinct CDR3 sequences, about 40% being singletons. The material sequenced was peripheral blood or thyroid tissue (not recorded which). The receptors were sampled from an adult man with Graves' hyperthyroidism. Both conserved end residues are trimmed from each CDR3.

TRBV18	TRBJ2-5	13	ASSPLSGTGETQY
TRBV6-6	TRBJ1-4	12	ASSYGTGSEKLF
TRBV7-2	TRBJ2-5	15	ASSLAAIGGSSNEQY
TRBV18	TRBJ1-1	13	ASSPPQAYHTEAF
TRBV25-1	TRBJ2-2	17	ASRQGGLAGGPNTGELF
TRBV7-6	TRBJ2-7	13	ASSSRGDSSYEQY
TRBV12-3/TRBV12-4	TRBJ2-5	13	ASSSRSSAQETQY
TRBV7-4	TRBJ1-6	14	ASSFEGGPDNSPLH
TRBV10-3	TRBJ1-1	13	AIKSTGTMNTEAF
TRBV7-2	TRBJ1-2	12	ASSPPGQGIGYT
TRBV10-3	TRBJ1-1	10	AITVKNTEAF
TRBV19	TRBJ1-5	12	ATPGRGSNQPQH
TRBV30	TRBJ2-7	15	AWTGFWVPGRTYEQY
TRBV6-5	TRBJ2-2	12	ASSYTGVNGELF
TRBV7-8	TRBJ1-2	12	ASSSGQLRSSLT
TRBV12-5	TRBJ2-7	11	ASAHRNSYEQY
TRBV7-6	TRBJ2-7	11	ASSFAANYEQY
TRBV28	TRBJ2-2	14	ASSLSDRGIAGELF
TRBV13	TRBJ2-5	14	ASSSPDFDRGETQY
TRBV7-3	TRBJ1-6	13	ASSFRDRRYSPLH
TRBV7-2	TRBJ2-5	12	ASSSPGFGETQN
TRBV29-1	TRBJ1-1	12	SVAPGAKNTEAF
TRBV6-1	TRBJ2-7	15	ASSEGGPRDPFYEQY
TRBV29-1	TRBJ1-5	12	SSLDWGSNQPQH
TRBV20-1	NA	11	SARDFREGVQF
TRBV7-9	TRBJ2-6	18	ASSLRGTGGMNSGANVLT
TRBV10-2	TRBJ2-7	11	ASTDQRSDEQY
TRBV29-1	TRBJ1-5	11	SFGTGRNQPQH
TRBV4-1	TRBJ1-4	12	ASSPRGQGEKLF
TRBV29-1	TRBJ1-5	10	SVGQNNQPQH
TRBV7-9	TRBJ1-5	13	ASSPGPGGEQPQH
TRBV5-1	TRBJ2-2	15	ASSLAEDSPNTGELF
TRBV6-5	TRBJ2-7	11	ASSSSQGYEQY
TRBV7-2	TRBJ1-6	13	ATLPSGVGNSPLH
TRBV24-1	TRBJ2-7	11	ARSRDRGNEQY
TRBV2	TRBJ2-5	12	ASSDWQGGQPQY
TRBV6-1	TRBJ1-4	16	ASSSQGEATATNEKLF
TRBV24-1	TRBJ2-7	13	ATSDSGRSYNEQY
TRBV10-3	TRBJ2-5	10	AISASAETQY
TRBV5-6	TRBJ2-7	9	ASSYDDEQY
TRBV7-9	TRBJ1-1	10	ASSRQVTEAF
TRBV24-1	TRBJ2-2	13	ATSEPLDNAGELF
TRBV2	TRBJ1-1	11	ASNLDSNTEAF
TRBV9	TRBJ1-1	13	ASSQQDGMNTEAF
TRBV12-3/TRBV12-4	TRBJ1-1	13	ASSFPQGTNTEAF
TRBV12-3/TRBV12-4	TRBJ1-2	13	ASSQTGGMGYGYT
TRBV24-1	TRBJ1-2	10	ATSSGAAEYT
TRBV7-9	TRBJ2-7	13	ASTSTSGRTYEQY
TRBV7-8	TRBJ1-1	11	ASSLYGPTEAF
TRBV7-6	TRBJ1-4	11	ASSLGGPEKLF
TRBV7-9	TRBJ2-7	13	ASSLAAGGLYEQY
TRBV7-9	TRBJ1-5	14	ASSWDGTYSNQPQH
TRBV28	TRBJ2-7	10	ASSTPVDEQY
TRBV29-1	TRBJ2-7	11	SVGTTGGDEQY